The 26 T cell receptor beta chains in this list originate from one sample, sequenced in a study of cytomegalovirus exposure and HLA in healthy donors. A multiplex PCR was run with 60 Vbeta primers and 13 Jbeta primers. The repertoire was sequenced with immunoSEQ multiplex PCR; TCRdb's copy has only in-frame clones and lacks some. The table has around 230,000 clones, roughly 81% seen once. The specimen sequenced was PBMCs. The receptor set was obtained from a girl aged 2-15 years in good health and CMV-seronegative.

This sequence joins TRBV29-1 and TRBJ2-1, with D possibly matching TRBD2 (5 bases). Germline CDR1 reads SQVTM; CDR2 reads ANQGSEA. Trimming stripped 5 bases from V and 0 bases from J, with 14 bases between. The CDR3 covers 15 residues. The CDR3 reads CSVRTVGNSYNEQFF. The DNA of the CDR3 is TGCAGCGTTCGGACTGTCGGGAACTCCTACAATGAGCAGTTCTTC.

The rearrangement uses TRBV6-5 and TRBJ1-2; D is perhaps TRBD1 (5 bases). Germline V gene lookup returns CDR1 MNHEY and CDR2 SVGAGI. With 2 bases removed from V and 8 bases from J, the gap between germline ends came to 18 bases. The CDR3 spans 15 residues. This chain's CDR3 is CASSYDMGLRGGYTF. The CDR3 DNA follows: TGTGCCAGCAGTTACGACATGGGACTGAGGGGCGGCTACACCTTC.

The chain recombines TRBV6-5 with TRBJ1-1; 8 positions match TRBD1. The V gene end was trimmed by 8 bases and the J gene end by 4 bases; junction bases not matched to a gene: 9. The CDR3 extends over 14 amino acids. The germline gives CDR1 MNHEY, CDR2 SVGAGI. In DNA, the CDR3 is TGTGCCAGCGGACGGGACAGGAAGGGCACTGAAGCTTTCTTT. This gives the protein CASGRDRKGTEAFF.

This chain uses TRBV4-2 with TRBJ2-3; TRBD1 agrees at 11 bases. With V trimmed by 0 bases and J by 4 bases, 6 bases remained unmatched. CDR3 size: 17 residues. Germline values: CDR1 LGHNA, CDR2 YNFKEQ. CDR3 region: CASSQESPGQGADTQYF. CDR3 sequence (DNA): TGTGCCAGCAGCCAAGAATCCCCGGGACAGGGGGCAGATACGCAGTATTTT.

The chain recombines TRBV7-8 with TRBJ2-3; a possible D gene is TRBD2 (5 bases). With 1 base removed from V and 6 bases from J, the gap between germline ends came to 11 bases. This CDR3 contains 14 residues. The germline V gene encodes CDR1 SGHVS and CDR2 FQNEAQ. The CDR3 nucleotides read TGTGCCAGCAGCTTAGTGGGGAGCATGGATACGCAGTATTTT. It codes for CASSLVGSMDTQYF.

This chain links TRBV4-1 with TRBJ1-1; the D gene is possibly TRBD1 (5 bases). Germline-derived CDR1 and CDR2 are MGHRA and YSYEKL. The CDR3 extends over 16 amino acids. V was trimmed by 1 base and J by 0 bases, leaving 12 bases between them. The CDR3 DNA reads as TGCGCCAGCAGCCAAGTGGGGGGGTGGGTGAACACTGAAGCTTTCTTT. It codes for CASSQVGGWVNTEAFF.

As DNA, the CDR3 is TGTGCCAGCAGTGGAAGCCCTGTGGACAGATTCTATGGCTACACCTTC. Amino acids: CASSGSPVDRFYGYTF. The chain couples TRBV7-9 to TRBJ1-2; a possible D gene is TRBD1 (6 bases). Germline loops: CDR1 SEHNR, CDR2 FQNEAQ (reference sequence). CDR3 size: 16 residues. V lost 6 bases and J 4 bases, leaving 21 bases between the germline ends.

In nucleotides, the CDR3 is TGTGCCAGCAGCTTAGCCTTACGGGATACGCAGTATTTT. Its translation is CASSLALRDTQYF. The chain employs TRBV11-2 and TRBJ2-3, with D hard to call. Per germline, CDR1 SGHAT and CDR2 FQNNGV. The V end lost 1 base, the J end lost 6 bases, and 8 bases lay between the germline ends. This CDR3 is 13 amino acids long.

The chain combines TRBV6-5 with TRBJ2-1; a possible D gene is TRBD1 (6 bases). CDR1 MNHEY and CDR2 SVGAGI come from the germline V gene. CDR3 length equals 16 residues. Trimming took off 0 bases at V and 6 bases at J, with 15 bases between the two ends. CDR3 in DNA: TGTGCCAGCAGTTACTCGAGGGGGTCGGCTAGCAATGAGCAGTTCTTC. Its translation: CASSYSRGSASNEQFF.

The CDR3 loop is CASSVVPGVTYEQYF. The CDR3 DNA is TGTGCCAGCAGCGTAGTTCCAGGGGTCACCTACGAGCAGTACTTC. The J gene is TRBJ2-7, the V gene TRBV9; possibly TRBD1 for D (6 bases). CDR1 SGDLS and CDR2 YYNGEE come from the germline V gene. V shed 0 bases and J shed 2 bases, with 12 bases lying between them. CDR3 length equals 15 residues. Full variable domain (rest looked up from reference TRBV9 and TRBJ2-7): DSGVTQTPKHLITATGQRVTLRCSPRSGDLSVYWYQQSLDQGLQFLIQYYNGEERAKGNILERFSAQQFPDLHSELNLSSLELGDSALYFCASSVVPGVTYEQYFGPGTRLTVT.

The chain uses TRBV5-4 and TRBJ2-5, with 16 bases matching TRBD2. The CDR3 is 17 amino acids. Germline values: CDR1 SGHNT, CDR2 YYREEE (reference sequence). V shed 3 bases and J 5 bases; nucleotides not matched to a gene: 7. The DNA for the CDR3 is TGTGCCAGCAGCTCGGGGACTAGCGGGAGGGCCGGCGAGACCCAGTACTTC. Protein sequence: CASSSGTSGRAGETQYF.

This chain uses TRBV7-8 with TRBJ2-3; D not certain. Germline V CDR1 and CDR2: SGHVS, FQNEAQ. V was cut by 5 bases and J by 0 bases, with 15 bases left in between. The CDR3 is made up of 16 amino acids. In DNA, the CDR3 is TGTGCCAGCAGCCCAAAACAACCATTCAGCACAGATACGCAGTATTTT. Its protein is CASSPKQPFSTDTQYF. Using reference TRBV7-8 and TRBJ2-3 for the parts outside the CDR3, the full variable domain is GAGVSQSPRYKVAKRGQDVALRCDPISGHVSLFWYQQALGQGPEFLTYFQNEAQLDKSGLPSDRFFAERPEGSVSTLKIQRTQQEDSAVYLCASSPKQPFSTDTQYFGPGTRLTVL.

This clone was picked up a small number of times. The chain carries TRBV5-8 and TRBJ1-5; 10 positions agree with TRBD1. With V trimmed by 5 bases and J by 6 bases, 8 bases remained unmatched. Per germline, CDR1 SGHTS and CDR2 YDEGEE. CDR3 length: 15 amino acids. CDR3 residues: CASRLKTGGVQPQHF. The CDR3 DNA sequence: TGTGCCAGCAGACTAAAGACAGGGGGCGTTCAGCCCCAGCATTTT.

This clone appeared a few times. The chain uses TRBV6-5 and TRBJ1-1; no firm D call. V lost 0 bases, J lost 5 bases, and 13 bases lay in between. The CDR3 sequence is 15 residues long. CDR1 MNHEY and CDR2 SVGAGI come from the germline V gene. This CDR3 reads CASSYSMARVTEAFF. The CDR3 bases are TGTGCCAGCAGTTACTCGATGGCGAGGGTGACTGAAGCTTTCTTT.

V usage is TRBV19 and J usage is TRBJ1-5, with D possibly matching TRBD1 (5 bases). Trimming took off 2 bases at V and 1 base at J, with 9 bases between the two ends. The germline V gene has CDR1 LNHDA and CDR2 SQIVND (reference sequence). The CDR3 is made up of 15 amino acids. The CDR3 region has the DNA TGTGCCAGTAGTATACGACGGGGGAGCAATCAGCCCCAGCATTTT. Protein product: CASSIRRGSNQPQHF.

The chain joins TRBV29-1 to TRBJ2-7; D gene unclear. V lost 0 bases and J lost 3, with 3 bases in between. The CDR3 is 11 residues long. Germline lookup yields CDR1 SQVTM and CDR2 ANQGSEA. As DNA, the CDR3 is TGCAGCGTTGAAGACCTCTACGAGCAGTACTTC. Translating gives CSVEDLYEQYF.

The chain recombines TRBV25-1 with TRBJ2-3; no firm D call. The V end lost 3 bases, the J end lost 6 bases, and 10 bases lay between the germline ends. CDR3 length: 13 amino acids. Germline assignment: CDR1 MGHDK and CDR2 SYGVNS. CDR3 in amino acids: CASSEPPRDTQYF. The CDR3, as DNA: TGTGCCAGCAGTGAGCCCCCACGGGATACGCAGTATTTT.

The chain joins TRBV5-1 to TRBJ2-7, with 7 bases fitting TRBD1. V gave up 4 bases and J gave up 4 bases; unmatched junction bases: 11. CDR3 length equals 15 residues. Germline assignment: CDR1 SGHRS and CDR2 YFSETQ. Written as DNA, the CDR3 is TGCGCCAGCAGCCCACGACAGGGCATTAGGTACGAGCAGTACTTC. Protein sequence: CASSPRQGIRYEQYF. Looking up the rest from reference TRBV5-1 and TRBJ2-7 gives the full variable domain: KAGVTQTPRYLIKTRGQQVTLSCSPISGHRSVSWYQQTPGQGLQFLFEYFSETQRNKGNFPGRFSGRQFSNSRSEMNVSTLELGDSALYLCASSPRQGIRYEQYFGPGTRLTVT.

V gene TRBV6-1 combines with J gene TRBJ1-2; D might be TRBD1 (5 bases). The germline V gene has CDR1 MNHNS and CDR2 SASEGT. With 5 bases removed from V and 7 bases from J, the gap between germline ends came to 17 bases. The CDR3 contains 14 residues. CDR3 sequence (DNA): TGTGCCAGCAGTTCGAGGGGAGGAAACGCTGGCTACACCTTC. It yields the protein CASSSRGGNAGYTF.

J is TRBJ2-6 and V is TRBV30; possible D gene TRBD1, 5 bases. Deletions cut 8 bases from V and 0 bases from J, with 8 bases between. This CDR3 is 13 amino acids long. CDR1 and CDR2 from the germline V gene are GTSNPN and SVGIG (reference sequence). CDR3 residues: CAGHRSGANVLTF. The CDR3 DNA follows: TGTGCCGGACACCGCTCTGGGGCCAACGTCCTGACTTTC.

The genes are TRBV6-1 and TRBJ1-3, with 7 bases identical to TRBD1. Losses at the gene ends were 2 bases for V and 2 bases for J; bases not matched to a gene: 6. In germline, CDR1 is MNHNS, CDR2 SASEGT. CDR3 size: 16 residues. CDR3 sequence (DNA): TGTGCCAGCAGTGAACCCGGACAGGCGACTGGAAACACCATATATTTT. Protein sequence: CASSEPGQATGNTIYF.

This clone was seen just once. This rearrangement joins TRBV5-1 to TRBJ2-3; D might be TRBD2 (6 bases). Trimming shortened V by 4 bases and J by 1 base, and 22 bases separated the two germline ends. Germline V gene lookup returns CDR1 SGHRS and CDR2 YFSETQ. The CDR3 sequence is 18 residues long. CDR3 DNA: TGCGCCAGCAGCGCCCGTGGCGGGGCAGTTCTCGGCACAGATACGCAGTATTTT. This translates into CASSARGGAVLGTDTQYF.

The genes are TRBV5-1 and TRBJ1-2; 11 bases fit TRBD1. V shed 4 bases, J shed 6 bases, and the junction held 5 bases outside the gene matches. Germline lookup yields CDR1 SGHRS and CDR2 YFSETQ. The CDR3 spans 14 residues. For the CDR3, the DNA is TGCGCCAGCAGCCACGGACAGGGGGCGGATGGCTACACCTTC. The encoded protein is CASSHGQGADGYTF.

The V gene is TRBV2, the J gene TRBJ1-2; D perhaps matches TRBD1 (5 bases). CDR1 is SNHLY, CDR2 FYNNEI, per germline. This CDR3 is built from 13 residues. V lost 4 bases, J lost 2 bases, and 8 bases lay in between. The chain's CDR3 is CASSVTGNYGYTF. CDR3 in DNA: TGTGCCAGCAGTGTAACAGGCAACTATGGCTACACCTTC.

This rearrangement joins TRBV6-5 to TRBJ2-7; 7 positions match TRBD2. There are 16 residues in the CDR3. Germline lookup yields CDR1 MNHEY and CDR2 SVGAGI. The V and J ends lost 0 bases and 6 bases, in that order; junction bases with no gene match: 11. As DNA, the CDR3 is TGTGCCAGCAGTTACTCGAGATTGGCGGGAGTACGCGAGCAGTACTTC. Translated: CASSYSRLAGVREQYF.

The genes are TRBV25-1 and TRBJ1-5; weak D call: TRBD1 (6 bases). The germline V and J ends were trimmed by 4 bases and 3 bases, with 19 bases remaining between them. The V gene's germline CDR1 is MGHDK and CDR2 SYGVNS. CDR3 size: 17 residues. DNA of the CDR3: TGTGCCAGCAGTGGATTTCTTTTGAACAGGGCCAATCAGCCCCAGCATTTT. Translation gives CASSGFLLNRANQPQHF.